The 15 T cell receptor beta chains listed next were all sequenced from one sample in a study of response to subunit inactivated influenza vaccine listed by TCRdb under 2018. Libraries came from RT-PCR. This sample was sequenced with an Illumina HiSeq 2500. Using fastp at Q25 and MiXCR, TCRdb reprocessed the public reads and kept productive beta chains. Rows matching on CDR3 protein sequence are summarized as one entry with the most common DNA and genes. The sample yields approximately 700,000 distinct CDR3 sequences; approximately 15% were counted once. Less than 7% of the sample goes to the ten largest clones. The sample in question was PBMCs from blood, obtained 14 to 15 days before vaccination. The receptors were gathered from a middle-aged man who received an inactivated influenza vaccine. Donor details come from another sample of the same person, matched by shared clones.

This chain uses TRBV7-2 with TRBJ2-7; D is perhaps TRBD2 (5 bases). The V and J ends lost 5 bases and 9 bases respectively, with 23 bases between them. CDR3 length equals 15 residues. In germline, CDR1 is SGHTA, CDR2 FQGNSA. CDR3 loop: CASSLQAVSERGQYF. The CDR3 DNA reads as TGTGCCAGCAGCCTCCAAGCGGTCTCCGAACGGGGGCAGTACTTC.

The V call is TRBV3-1, the J call TRBJ2-1, with TRBD1 as a possible D gene (7 bases). Trimming removed 7 bases at V and 3 bases at J, with 13 bases between. The germline CDR1 and CDR2 sequences are LGHDT and YNNKEL (reference sequence). The CDR3 contains 14 residues. CDR3 sequence reads: CASNQGGNYNEQFF. In DNA, the CDR3 is TGTGCCAGCAACCAGGGGGGCAACTACAATGAGCAGTTCTTC.

This clonotype occurred a few times. This chain uses TRBV20-1 with TRBJ2-6; the D gene is possibly TRBD1 (6 bases). Germline V gene lookup returns CDR1 DFQATT and CDR2 SNEGSKA (reference sequence). Trimming took off 3 bases at V and 4 bases at J, with 13 bases between the two ends. The CDR3 is made up of 15 amino acids. The CDR3 sequence: CSARPHRAGANVLTF. CDR3 coding DNA: TGCAGTGCTAGGCCTCACAGGGCCGGGGCCAACGTCCTGACTTTC.

The chain joins TRBV11-2 to TRBJ2-7; tentatively, D is TRBD1 (5 bases). Trimming left V 3 bases short and J 3 bases short, with 9 bases between. The CDR3 consists of 13 residues. Germline CDR1 SGHAT, CDR2 FQNNGV. For the CDR3, the DNA is TGTGCCAGCAGCTTCCGGACAAGCTACGAGCAGTACTTC. Its protein is CASSFRTSYEQYF.

This clonotype has just a few counts. The chain combines TRBV9 with TRBJ2-1; D perhaps matches TRBD2 (6 bases). The germline V and J ends were trimmed by 0 bases and 8 bases, with 24 bases remaining between them. The CDR3 is made up of 18 amino acids. Germline V gene data show CDR1 as SGDLS and CDR2 as YYNGEE. DNA for the CDR3: TGTGCCAGCAGCGTAGAGGATGGCGGGGCTTACATAACGGATGAGCAGTTCTTC. Its translation is CASSVEDGGAYITDEQFF.

The J gene is TRBJ2-7, the V gene TRBV9; the D gene could be TRBD1 or TRBD2 (5 bases each). The CDR3 runs to 15 residues. The germline gives CDR1 SGDLS, CDR2 YYNGEE. V was trimmed by 0 bases and J by 4 bases, leaving 14 bases between them. CDR3: CASSVAPGPGYEQYF. The CDR3 coding sequence is TGTGCCAGCAGCGTAGCCCCGGGACCCGGGTACGAGCAGTACTTC.

This clonotype has a count of ten or more. The V gene is TRBV20-1, the J gene TRBJ2-2; D not resolved. Trimming removed 6 bases from V and 3 bases from J, with 14 bases in between. The CDR3 runs to 14 residues. The V gene's germline CDR1 is DFQATT and CDR2 SNEGSKA (reference sequence). CDR3 DNA sequence: TGCAGTGCCGGAATAGACATATACACCGGGGAGCTGTTTTTT. Its translation is CSAGIDIYTGELFF.

This chain uses TRBV5-1 with TRBJ2-2; possibly TRBD2 for D (7 bases). V shed 0 bases and J shed 4 bases, with 10 bases lying between them. The CDR3 covers 15 residues. The germline V gene has CDR1 SGHRS and CDR2 YFSETQ. CDR3 in amino acids: CASSLGAGATGELFF. The CDR3 DNA reads as TGCGCCAGCAGCTTGGGTGCGGGGGCCACCGGGGAGCTGTTTTTT.

This sequence joins TRBV16 and TRBJ2-7, with a possible D match to TRBD2 (6 bases). Trimming took 4 bases from V and 6 from J, leaving 16 bases between them. CDR1 is KGHSY, CDR2 FQNENV, per germline. The CDR3 is 14 amino acids. The CDR3, as DNA: TGTGCCAGCAGCCCCCCGACCGGGCGGGGCGAGCAGTACTTC. This codes for CASSPPTGRGEQYF. The full variable domain, with the rest looked up from reference TRBV16 and TRBJ2-7, is GEEVAQTPKHLVRGEGQKAKLYCAPIKGHSYVFWYQQVLKNEFKFLISFQNENVFDETGMPKERFSAKCLPNSPCSLEIQATKLEDSAVYFCASSPPTGRGEQYFGPGTRLTVT.

The genes are TRBV14 and TRBJ1-2; the D gene is possibly TRBD1 (6 bases). The CDR3 runs 14 residues. Trimming took 5 bases from V and 6 from J, leaving 16 bases between them. CDR1 is SGHDN and CDR2 is FVKESK in the germline V gene. CDR3 in amino acids: CASSWMTGPHGYTF. CDR3 nucleotides: TGTGCCAGCAGCTGGATGACAGGACCTCATGGCTACACCTTC.

The genes are TRBV6-1 and TRBJ1-4; D is unresolved. CDR3 size: 16 residues. Germline CDR1 MNHNS, CDR2 SASEGT. V dropped 6 bases and J dropped 0 bases, with 14 bases sitting between them. DNA for the CDR3: TGTGCCAGCAGGCAAGAGAACGGAGCAACTAATGAAAAACTGTTTTTT. As protein: CASRQENGATNEKLFF.

This chain connects TRBV7-9 to TRBJ2-3; 7 positions match TRBD1. Per the germline V gene, CDR1 is SEHNR and CDR2 is FQNEAQ (reference sequence). The CDR3 runs to 14 residues. The V gene end was trimmed by 5 bases and the J gene end by 1 base; junction bases not matched to a gene: 3. The DNA for the CDR3 is TGTGCCAGCAGCATTGACAGGGGCACAGATACGCAGTATTTT. This gives the protein CASSIDRGTDTQYF. Filled out from reference TRBV7-9 and TRBJ2-3, the complete variable domain reads DTGVSQNPRHKITKRGQNVTFRCDPISEHNRLYWYRQTLGQGPEFLTYFQNEAQLEKSRLLSDRFSAERPKGSFSTLEIQRTEQGDSAMYLCASSIDRGTDTQYFGPGTRLTVL.

This clonotype was recorded a few times. The gene calls are TRBV29-1 and TRBJ1-1, with D possibly TRBD1 on 6 matching bases. This CDR3 comprises 15 residues. The V end was cut by 0 bases, the J end by 0 bases, with 11 bases between. Germline V gives CDR1 SQVTM, CDR2 ANQGSEA. CDR3 coding DNA: TGCAGCGTTGAAGATCGGACAGCATTGAACACTGAAGCTTTCTTT. It is translated as CSVEDRTALNTEAFF.

This rearrangement joins TRBV12-3 or TRBV12-4 to TRBJ1-4; 9 bases are shared with TRBD1. The CDR3 length is 14 residues. V lost 6 bases, J lost 8 bases, and 7 bases stayed unmatched. CDR3 coding DNA: TGTGCCAGCAGGACGACAGGGGGAGGCGAAAAACTGTTTTTT. Translation gives CASRTTGGGEKLFF.

V usage is TRBV10-3 and J usage is TRBJ2-5, with 8 bases that match TRBD1. This CDR3 region has 13 residues. CDR1 is ENHRY and CDR2 is SYGVKD in the germline V gene. J lost 4 bases, V lost 5 bases, and 3 bases had no gene match. DNA of the CDR3: TGTGCCATCAGTTTTACAGGGGGAGAGACCCAGTACTTC. This codes for CAISFTGGETQYF.